This TCR beta chain was sequenced for a study of cytomegalovirus exposure and HLA in healthy donors. Study outcomes and limitations: Looking again later, the authors saw that most CMV-associated TCR beta chains seemed HLA-restricted. Because they were indistinguishable, some V segments, including TRBV6-2 and TRBV6-3, were excluded.

Germline V CDR1 and CDR2: MGHDK, SYGVNS. Trimming removed 0 bases at V and 3 bases at J, with 11 bases between. The CDR3 sequence is 15 residues long. Amplification used 60 Vbeta primers and 13 Jbeta primers. Sequencing was performed with immunoSEQ multiplex PCR; in TCRdb, only in-frame clones are kept and a portion is missing. The repertoire holds about 210,000 clones, over 75% seen once, with more than 0.45% in the top ten. Worth noting for this clone: No antigen is known for it.

This TCR came from a boy between 10 and 17 years old in good health and CMV-seronegative. Sequenced: PBMCs. The chain recombines TRBV25-1 with TRBJ1-2; D is ambiguous. DNA of the CDR3: TGTGCCAGCAGTGAATACACAGATGAGCACTATGGCTACACCTTC. Protein: CASSEYTDEHYGYTF.